The rows below give T cell receptor beta chains drawn from one sample of a study of CD4 T cells in relation to SARS-CoV-2 and coronaviruses. Clones were sequenced by immunoSEQ multiplex PCR, and TCRdb holds only the in-frame ones, with some missing. The repertoire holds 18,000 or so clones, with over 60% as singletons. For these TCRs, the target antigens are not known. The source material was CD4+ T cells from PBMCs, cultured in vitro. The receptors were sampled from a human donor in good health. CDR3s include the opening cysteine and the closing phenylalanine or tryptophan. Each record gives: J gene, D gene, clone size, V gene, CDR3 protein, CDR3 DNA. D genes are given only for firm matches. A row's size may be missing; if present it is once, few, many or a size class.

TRBJ1-4 | NA | NA | TRBV7-9 | CASSWGGLGEKLFF | TGTGCCAGCAGCTGGGGGGGCCTAGGGGAAAAACTGTTTTTT
TRBJ2-7 | TRBD1 | NA | TRBV3-1/TRBV3-2 | CASSHPGQGITEQYF | TGTGCCAGCAGCCACCCGGGACAGGGGATCACCGAGCAGTACTTC
TRBJ2-5 | NA | NA | TRBV9 | CASSVVEGLVETQYF | TGTGCCAGCAGCGTAGTGGAGGGCCTGGTAGAGACCCAGTACTTC
TRBJ2-7 | NA | NA | TRBV6-5 | CASSYRNEQYF | TGTGCCAGCAGTTACAGGAACGAGCAGTACTTC
TRBJ1-2 | NA | NA | TRBV28 | CASSFPANYGYTF | TGTGCCAGCAGTTTCCCCGCTAACTATGGCTACACCTTC
TRBJ1-4 | NA | NA | TRBV12-3/TRBV12-4 | CASSVNEKLFF | TGTGCCAGCAGCGTTAATGAAAAACTGTTTTTT
TRBJ2-7 | NA | NA | TRBV7-2 | CASSFTSSYEQYF | TGTGCCAGCAGCTTTACCAGCTCCTACGAGCAGTACTTC
TRBJ2-7 | NA | NA | TRBV6-5 | CASSSLPGSTYEQYF | TGTGCCAGCAGCTCCCTCCCAGGGAGCACCTACGAGCAGTACTTC
TRBJ2-2 | TRBD1 | NA | TRBV7-3 | CASSSSFTGGYGELFF | TGTGCCAGCAGCTCAAGCTTTACAGGGGGCTACGGGGAGCTGTTTTTT
TRBJ2-7 | NA | medium-sized | TRBV28 | CASSSDQRGRWVSEQYF | TGTGCCAGCAGTTCCGACCAACGGGGGCGTTGGGTCTCCGAGCAGTACTTC
TRBJ2-1 | TRBD2 | NA | TRBV10-3 | CAISDPGLAGTNEQFF | TGTGCCATCAGCGATCCGGGACTAGCGGGAACCAATGAGCAGTTCTTC
TRBJ1-1 | TRBD1 | NA | TRBV2 | CASSGDREAFF | TGTGCCAGCAGCGGGGACAGGGAAGCTTTCTTT
TRBJ2-7 | NA | NA | TRBV5-1 | CASSGTSTDSYEQYF | TGCGCCAGCAGCGGTACTAGCACGGACTCCTACGAGCAGTACTTC
TRBJ2-7 | NA | few | TRBV10-3 | CAISGDRTYEQYF | TGTGCCATCAGTGGGGACCGTACCTACGAGCAGTACTTC
TRBJ2-7 | TRBD1 | NA | TRBV9 | CASSTGQGYSYEQYF | TGTGCCAGCAGCACAGGACAGGGATACTCCTACGAGCAGTACTTC
TRBJ2-5 | NA | NA | TRBV15 | CATSRDPGASLETQYF | TGTGCCACCAGCAGAGATCCGGGGGCCAGCCTAGAGACCCAGTACTTC
TRBJ2-7 | TRBD2 | NA | TRBV6-5 | CASSYSRGRVMEQYF | TGTGCCAGCAGTTACTCCCGCGGGAGGGTAATGGAGCAGTACTTC
TRBJ2-2 | TRBD1 | once | TRBV6-4 | CASSGTENTGELFF | TGTGCCAGCAGCGGGACAGAGAACACCGGGGAGCTGTTTTTT
TRBJ1-4 | NA | NA | TRBV5-1 | CASSLVRGEGTNEKLFF | TGCGCCAGCAGCTTGGTGAGGGGAGAAGGGACTAATGAAAAACTGTTTTTT
TRBJ1-2 | NA | NA | TRBV6-2/TRBV6-3 | CASSYRDNHGYTF | TGTGCCAGCAGTTATAGGGACAATCATGGCTACACCTTC
TRBJ1-6 | TRBD1 | NA | TRBV7-9 | CASSSNKDRDRDSPLHF | TGTGCCAGCAGCTCGAACAAGGACCGGGACAGGGATTCACCCCTCCACTTT
TRBJ2-1 | NA | few | TRBV7-9 | CASSFQRGIVEQFF | TGTGCCAGCAGCTTCCAGCGCGGGATTGTTGAGCAGTTCTTC
TRBJ2-3 | NA | NA | TRBV12-3/TRBV12-4 | CASRQPGTDTQYF | TGTGCCAGCAGGCAGCCCGGCACAGATACGCAGTATTTT
TRBJ1-4 | NA | NA | TRBV3-1/TRBV3-2 | CASSLIGGRGPTNEKLFF | TGTGCCAGCAGCCTCATAGGAGGAAGGGGCCCAACTAATGAAAAACTGTTTTTT
TRBJ2-1 | TRBD2 | NA | TRBV6-5 | CASIHSGPYNEQFF | TGTGCCAGCATCCATAGCGGGCCCTACAATGAGCAGTTCTTC
TRBJ2-1 | NA | NA | TRBV5-1 | CASSLGGAYNEQFF | TGCGCCAGCAGCTTGGGGGGGGCGTACAATGAGCAGTTCTTC
TRBJ2-7 | TRBD2 | NA | TRBV5-1 | CASSWETSGSYEQYF | TGCGCCAGCAGCTGGGAGACTAGCGGGAGCTACGAGCAGTACTTC
TRBJ1-5 | NA | NA | TRBV6-5 | CASGQGDQPQHF | TGTGCCAGCGGGCAGGGAGATCAGCCCCAGCATTTT
TRBJ1-2 | NA | once | TRBV12-3/TRBV12-4 | CASSRDRSYGYTF | TGTGCCAGCAGCCGGGACCGCAGCTATGGCTACACCTTC
TRBJ1-6 | NA | NA | TRBV11-2 | CASSKDLNSPLHF | TGTGCCAGCAGCAAGGACCTAAATTCACCCCTCCACTTT
TRBJ2-1 | TRBD1 | NA | TRBV6-2/TRBV6-3 | CASSHRGTGSPYNEQFF | TGTGCCAGCAGTCACAGGGGGACAGGGAGCCCCTACAATGAGCAGTTCTTC
TRBJ2-3 | TRBD1 | once | TRBV18 | CASSPGQGAMDTQYF | TGTGCCAGCTCACCAGGACAGGGGGCTATGGATACGCAGTATTTT
TRBJ2-1 | NA | NA | TRBV25-1 | CASSFGRMDNEQFF | TGTGCCAGCAGTTTTGGACGGATGGACAATGAGCAGTTCTTC
TRBJ2-1 | NA | once | TRBV2 | CASSDSRVGNEQFF | TGTGCCAGCAGTGACTCCAGGGTGGGCAATGAGCAGTTCTTC
TRBJ1-2 | NA | few | TRBV5-4 | CASSSPTARRGGYTF | TGTGCCAGCAGCTCTCCCACGGCAAGAAGGGGAGGCTACACCTTC
TRBJ2-7 | NA | once | TRBV3-1/TRBV3-2 | CASSQGRQGGSYEQYF | TGTGCCAGCAGCCAAGGAAGACAGGGAGGCTCCTACGAGCAGTACTTC
TRBJ2-2 | NA | NA | TRBV5-1 | CASSLGSGRTGELFF | TGCGCCAGCAGCTTGGGTTCAGGACGCACCGGGGAGCTGTTTTTT
TRBJ2-1 | TRBD2 | NA | TRBV5-1 | CASSPGGTSGINEQFF | TGCGCCAGCAGCCCCGGCGGGACTAGCGGGATAAATGAGCAGTTCTTC
TRBJ1-2 | TRBD1 | NA | TRBV3-1/TRBV3-2 | CASSQDSGQGPLRGYTF | TGTGCCAGCAGCCAAGATTCTGGACAGGGGCCCCTCCGGGGCTACACCTTC